This TCR beta chain was sequenced for a study of shared clonotypes between healthy human individuals. Study background: Serving as donors were two women and three men, whose ages spanned 18 to 49. General study results and limits: Clonotypes shared by all four donors outscored non-shared clonotypes in generation probability.

Sequenced by immunoSEQ multiplex PCR; TCRdb stores in-frame clones only, minus some. The repertoire includes some 2,500,000 clones, about nine tenths of them detected once, and 0.3% to 0.45% sits in the top ten. Remarks on this clone: Its specificity is not known.

V was pared by 0 bases and J by 0 bases, with 10 bases between. The V gene's germline CDR1 is SGHRS and CDR2 YFSETQ. CDR3 length: 15 amino acids. Sequences were obtained from naive CD4+ T cells from PBMCs. Subset denoted: CD45RA+ positively selected. The rearrangement links TRBV5-1 to TRBJ2-7; perhaps D is TRBD1 or TRBD2 (5 bases each). The TCR sequence derives from a man aged 18 to 30 in good health. Some clones in this sample may be carry-over from other donors' samples. CDR3 loop: CASSLGRDPSYEQYF. In DNA, the CDR3 is TGCGCCAGCAGCTTGGGACGGGACCCCTCCTACGAGCAGTACTTC.